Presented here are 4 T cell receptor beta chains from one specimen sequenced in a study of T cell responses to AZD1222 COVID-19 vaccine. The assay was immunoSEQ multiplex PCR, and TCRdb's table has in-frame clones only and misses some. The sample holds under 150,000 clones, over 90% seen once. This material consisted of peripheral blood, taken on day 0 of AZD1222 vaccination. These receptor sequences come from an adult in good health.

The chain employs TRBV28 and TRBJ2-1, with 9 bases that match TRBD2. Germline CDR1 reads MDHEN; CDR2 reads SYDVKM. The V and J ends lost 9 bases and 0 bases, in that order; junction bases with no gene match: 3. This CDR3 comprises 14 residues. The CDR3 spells CASRAGGSYNEQFF. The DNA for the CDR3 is TGTGCCAGTCGAGCGGGGGGCTCCTACAATGAGCAGTTCTTC.

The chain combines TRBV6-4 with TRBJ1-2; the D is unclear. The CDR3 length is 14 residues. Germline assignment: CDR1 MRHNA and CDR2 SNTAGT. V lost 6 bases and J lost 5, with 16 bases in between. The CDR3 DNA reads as TGTGCCAGCAGCCCGGCGCCAGGAAGATATGGCTACACCTTC. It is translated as CASSPAPGRYGYTF.

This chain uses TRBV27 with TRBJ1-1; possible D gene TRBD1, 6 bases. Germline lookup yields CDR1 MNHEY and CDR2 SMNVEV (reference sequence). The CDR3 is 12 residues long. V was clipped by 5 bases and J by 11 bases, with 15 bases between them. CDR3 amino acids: CASSLGAGKAFF. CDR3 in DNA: TGTGCCAGCAGTCTGGGGGCAGGAAAGGCTTTCTTT.

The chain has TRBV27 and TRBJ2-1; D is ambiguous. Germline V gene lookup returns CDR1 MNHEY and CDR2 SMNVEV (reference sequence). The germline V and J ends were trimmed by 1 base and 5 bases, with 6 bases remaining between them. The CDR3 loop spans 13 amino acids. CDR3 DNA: TGTGCCAGCAGTTTATACCTTAACAATGAGCAGTTCTTC. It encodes CASSLYLNNEQFF.